This section outlines one T cell receptor beta chain sequence together with its context. The antigen remains unidentified. These data belong to a study of blood T cells in healthy people across ages. In the study overall: There was about one barcoded beta molecule captured by template switching per two T cells.

Findings and caveats of the study: Long-lived donors had more naive CD4+ cells and higher diversity than aged donors.

Trimming took 3 bases from V and 13 from J, leaving 12 bases between them. The CDR3 is 11 residues long. CDR1 and CDR2 from the germline V gene are SNHLY and FYNNEI. Per sample, at least 6 micrograms of total RNA were extracted. A second PCR of roughly 7 to 11 cycles used a sample-barcoded 5' primer and a J-beta primer mix. One entry per CDR3 protein results from TCRdb running MiXCR on the 5' RACE reads. The table records 1.5 million to 2 million distinct CDR3 sequences, about 30% of them present only once. The specimen sequenced was blood. This chain joins TRBV2 and TRBJ2-5; D is ambiguous. This clonotype was sampled from a woman in her twenties or thirties in good health. The chain's CDR3 is CASSESTPVYF. For the CDR3, the DNA is TGTGCCAGCAGTGAGTCCACCCCCGTGTACTTC.